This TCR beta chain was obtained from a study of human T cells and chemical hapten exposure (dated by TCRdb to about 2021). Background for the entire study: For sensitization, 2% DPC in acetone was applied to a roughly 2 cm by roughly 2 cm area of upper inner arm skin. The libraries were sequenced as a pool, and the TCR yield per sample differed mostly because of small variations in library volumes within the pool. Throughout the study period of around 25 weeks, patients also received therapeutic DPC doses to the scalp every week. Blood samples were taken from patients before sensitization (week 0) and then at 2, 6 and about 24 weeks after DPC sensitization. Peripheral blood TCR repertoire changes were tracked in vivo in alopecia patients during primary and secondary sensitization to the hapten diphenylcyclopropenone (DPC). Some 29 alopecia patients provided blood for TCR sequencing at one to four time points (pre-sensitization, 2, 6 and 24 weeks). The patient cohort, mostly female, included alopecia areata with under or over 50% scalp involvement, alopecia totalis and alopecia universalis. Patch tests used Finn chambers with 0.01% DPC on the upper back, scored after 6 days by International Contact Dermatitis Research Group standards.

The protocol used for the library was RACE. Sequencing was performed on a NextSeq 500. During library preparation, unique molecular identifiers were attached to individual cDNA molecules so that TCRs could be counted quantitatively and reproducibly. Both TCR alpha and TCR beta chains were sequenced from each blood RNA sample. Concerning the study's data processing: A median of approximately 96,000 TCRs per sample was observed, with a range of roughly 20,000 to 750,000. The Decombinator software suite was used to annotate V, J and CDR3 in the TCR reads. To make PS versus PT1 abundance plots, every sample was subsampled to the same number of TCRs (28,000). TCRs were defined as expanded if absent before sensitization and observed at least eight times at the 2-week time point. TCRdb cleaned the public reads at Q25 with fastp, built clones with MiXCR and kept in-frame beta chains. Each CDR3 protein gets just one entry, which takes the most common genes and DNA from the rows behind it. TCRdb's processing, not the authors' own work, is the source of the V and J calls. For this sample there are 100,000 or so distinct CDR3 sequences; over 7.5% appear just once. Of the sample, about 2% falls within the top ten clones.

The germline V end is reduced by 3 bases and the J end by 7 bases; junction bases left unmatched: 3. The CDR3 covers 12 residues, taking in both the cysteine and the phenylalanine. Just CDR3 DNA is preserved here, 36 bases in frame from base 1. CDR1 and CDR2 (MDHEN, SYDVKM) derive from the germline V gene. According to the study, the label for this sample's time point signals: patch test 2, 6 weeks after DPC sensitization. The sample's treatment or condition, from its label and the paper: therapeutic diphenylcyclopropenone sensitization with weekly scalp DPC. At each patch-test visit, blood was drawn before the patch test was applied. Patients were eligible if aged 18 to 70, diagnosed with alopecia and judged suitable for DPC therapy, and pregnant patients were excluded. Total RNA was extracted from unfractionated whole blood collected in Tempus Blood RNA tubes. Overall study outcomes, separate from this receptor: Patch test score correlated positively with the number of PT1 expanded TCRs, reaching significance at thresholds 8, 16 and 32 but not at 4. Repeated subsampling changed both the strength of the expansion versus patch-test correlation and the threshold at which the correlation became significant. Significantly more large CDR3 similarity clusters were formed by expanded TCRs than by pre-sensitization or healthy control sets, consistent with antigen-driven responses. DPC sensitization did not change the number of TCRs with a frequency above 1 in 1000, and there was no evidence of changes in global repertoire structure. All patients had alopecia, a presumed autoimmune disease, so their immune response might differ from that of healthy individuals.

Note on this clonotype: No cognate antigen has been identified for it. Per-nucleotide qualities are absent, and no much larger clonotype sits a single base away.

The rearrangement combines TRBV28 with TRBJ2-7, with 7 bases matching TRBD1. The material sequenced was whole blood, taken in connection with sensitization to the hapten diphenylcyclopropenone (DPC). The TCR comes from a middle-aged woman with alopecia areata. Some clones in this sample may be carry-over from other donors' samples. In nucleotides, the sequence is TGTGCCAGCAGTTTGCGCAGGGGGGAGCAGTACTTC. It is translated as CASSLRRGEQYF.